This TCR beta chain was documented in a study of patients and donors after allogeneic stem cell transplantation (dated by TCRdb to the early 2020s). In this sample, this clonotype turned up many times. Its antigen is currently not known. Base qualities are not provided; no much larger clone lies one nucleotide away. The CDR3 starts with the cysteine, ends with the phenylalanine, and has 11 residues. Solely the CDR3 DNA is kept, with 33 bases framed from the first base. V loses 3 bases of germline sequence and J loses 5 bases, and the interval between the two ends is 3 bases. The germline V gene yields SGDLS for CDR1 and YYNGEE for CDR2. The library was generated by RT-PCR. Sequencing relied on a NextSeq 550. TCRdb reran the public reads through fastp at Q25 and MiXCR, keeping productive beta chains. For every CDR3 protein sequence, its rows merge into one entry that carries the most common genes and DNA. The sample table records about 87,000 distinct CDR3 sequences; around 5% of these occur just once. Around 3% of the sample lies in the top ten.

Recombination connected TRBV9 to TRBJ2-1, with the D gene uncertain. The sequence was collected from a human donor who was either an allogeneic HSCT recipient or a stem cell or donor lymphocyte infusion donor (not recorded which). It is not recorded whose cells these are; they may come from a transplant donor. What was sequenced was blood, either unsorted or a sorted T cell fraction (not recorded which). The DNA reads as follows: TGTGCCAGCAGCGCGGACAATGAGCAGTTCTTC. This encodes CASSADNEQFF.